This T cell receptor (beta chain) was observed in a study of blood T cell repertoires in COVID-19. For the study at large: Acute and convalescent COVID-19 specimens originated in the United States, Italy and Spain.

Germline CDR1 is SEHNR and CDR2 is FQNEAQ (reference sequence). The CDR3 spans 13 residues. Trimming removed 4 bases at V and 6 bases at J, with 10 bases between. Here immunoSEQ multiplex PCR was the method, and the copy in TCRdb shows in-frame clones only, minus some. The sample lists 190,000 or so clones; around nine tenths were seen once. The receptor was derived from a woman aged 18 to 35 who had recovered from COVID-19. The sample consisted of peripheral blood. The chain combines TRBV7-9 with TRBJ1-3, with D unclear. The CDR3 sequence is CASSSEIINTIYF. The CDR3 coding sequence is TGTGCCAGCAGCTCGGAGATTATAAACACCATATATTTT.